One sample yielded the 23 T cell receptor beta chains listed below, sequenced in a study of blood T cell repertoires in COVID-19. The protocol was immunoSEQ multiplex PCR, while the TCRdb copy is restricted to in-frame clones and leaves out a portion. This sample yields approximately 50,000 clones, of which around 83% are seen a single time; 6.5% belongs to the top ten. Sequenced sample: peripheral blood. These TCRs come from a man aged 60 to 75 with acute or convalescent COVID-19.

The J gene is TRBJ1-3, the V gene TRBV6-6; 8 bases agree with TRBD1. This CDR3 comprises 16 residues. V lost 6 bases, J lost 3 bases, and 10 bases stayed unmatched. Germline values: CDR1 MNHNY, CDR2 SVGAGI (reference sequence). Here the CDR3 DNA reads TGTGCCAGCAGACCCACCGCCGGACAGGGTGGAAACACCATATATTTT. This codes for CASRPTAGQGGNTIYF.

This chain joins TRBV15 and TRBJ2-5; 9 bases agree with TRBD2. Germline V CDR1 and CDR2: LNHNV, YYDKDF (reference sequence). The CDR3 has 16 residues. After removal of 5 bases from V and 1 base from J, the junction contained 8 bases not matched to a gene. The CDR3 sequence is CATSGGSGRPQETQYF. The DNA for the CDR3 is TGTGCCACCAGCGGGGGAAGCGGGAGGCCCCAAGAGACCCAGTACTTC.

Here the CDR3 reads CASSTVMNTEAFF. The DNA of the CDR3 is TGTGCCAGCAGCACGGTGATGAACACTGAAGCTTTCTTT. The rearrangement links TRBV27 to TRBJ1-1; D is unclear. Trimming cost V 6 bases and J 0 bases, with 8 bases left between them. CDR1 and CDR2 from the germline V gene are MNHEY and SMNVEV (reference sequence). This CDR3 is built from 13 residues.

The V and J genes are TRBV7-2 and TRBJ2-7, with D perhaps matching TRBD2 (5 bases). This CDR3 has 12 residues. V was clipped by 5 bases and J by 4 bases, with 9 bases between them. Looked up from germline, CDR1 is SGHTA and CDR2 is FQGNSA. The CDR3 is CASSRTEYEQYF. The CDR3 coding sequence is TGTGCCAGCAGCCGGACTGAATACGAGCAGTACTTC.

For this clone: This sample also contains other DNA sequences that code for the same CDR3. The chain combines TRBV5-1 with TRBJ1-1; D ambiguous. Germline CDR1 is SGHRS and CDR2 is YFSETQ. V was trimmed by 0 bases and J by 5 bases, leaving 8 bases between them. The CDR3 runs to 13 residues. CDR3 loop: CASSLEGGTEAFF. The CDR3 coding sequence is TGCGCCAGCAGCTTGGAGGGAGGGACTGAAGCTTTCTTT.

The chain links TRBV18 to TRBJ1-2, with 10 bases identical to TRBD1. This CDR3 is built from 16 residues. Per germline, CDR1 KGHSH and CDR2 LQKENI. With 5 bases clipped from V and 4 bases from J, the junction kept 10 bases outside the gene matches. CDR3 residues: CASSGTGTGALYGYTF. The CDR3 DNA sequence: TGTGCCAGCTCAGGAACCGGGACAGGGGCCCTCTATGGCTACACCTTC.

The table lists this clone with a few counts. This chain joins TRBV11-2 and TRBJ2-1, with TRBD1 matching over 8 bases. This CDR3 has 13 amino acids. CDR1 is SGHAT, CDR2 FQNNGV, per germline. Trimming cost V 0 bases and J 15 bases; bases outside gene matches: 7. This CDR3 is CASSLESWTGPFF. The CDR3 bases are TGTGCCAGCAGCTTAGAAAGCTGGACAGGGCCGTTCTTC.

In DNA, the CDR3 is TGTGCCAGCAGCCAAAGCCTCATGGATGAGCAGTTCTTC. Its translation: CASSQSLMDEQFF. The chain is built from TRBV4-2 and TRBJ2-1; unclear D gene. The length of the CDR3 is 13 residues. Germline V gene lookup returns CDR1 LGHNA and CDR2 YNFKEQ. V lost 2 bases and J lost 8, with 10 bases in between.

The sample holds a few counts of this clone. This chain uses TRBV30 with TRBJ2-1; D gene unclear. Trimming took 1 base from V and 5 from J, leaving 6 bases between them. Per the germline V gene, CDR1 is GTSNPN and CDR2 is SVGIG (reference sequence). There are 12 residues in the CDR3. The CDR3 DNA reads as TGTGCCTGGAGTGAACGGGACAATGAGCAGTTCTTC. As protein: CAWSERDNEQFF.

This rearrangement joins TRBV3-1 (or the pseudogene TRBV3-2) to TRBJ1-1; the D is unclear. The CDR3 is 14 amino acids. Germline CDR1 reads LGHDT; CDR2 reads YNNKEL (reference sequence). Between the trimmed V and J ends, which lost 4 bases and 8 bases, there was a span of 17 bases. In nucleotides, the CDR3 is TGTGCCAGCAGCCCGACCGTTGACGGGATAGAAGCTTTCTTT. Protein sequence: CASSPTVDGIEAFF.

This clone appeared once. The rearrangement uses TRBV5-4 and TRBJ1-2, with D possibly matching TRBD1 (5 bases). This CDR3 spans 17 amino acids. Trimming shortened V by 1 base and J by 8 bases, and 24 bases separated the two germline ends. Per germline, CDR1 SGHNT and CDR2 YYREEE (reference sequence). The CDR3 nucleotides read TGTGCCAGCAGCTTGTCCTTGAGCGGGGGTGCTCGTGGCGGCTACACCTTC. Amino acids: CASSLSLSGGARGGYTF. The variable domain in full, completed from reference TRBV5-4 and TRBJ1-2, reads ETGVTQSPTHLIKTRGQQVTLRCSSQSGHNTVSWYQQALGQGPQFIFQYYREEENGRGNFPPRFSGLQFPNYSSELNVNALELDDSALYLCASSLSLSGGARGGYTFGSGTRLTVV.

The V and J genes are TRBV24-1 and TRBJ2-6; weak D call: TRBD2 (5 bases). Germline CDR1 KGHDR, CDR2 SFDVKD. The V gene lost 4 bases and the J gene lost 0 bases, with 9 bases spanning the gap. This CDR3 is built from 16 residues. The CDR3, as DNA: TGTGCCACCAGTGACCTGGGGAGCTCTGGGGCCAACGTCCTGACTTTC. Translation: CATSDLGSSGANVLTF.

DNA of the CDR3: TGTGCCAGCAGCGTAGCGATTAGCCACGAGCAGTACTTC. Translation gives CASSVAISHEQYF. The V call is TRBV9, the J call TRBJ2-7; D gene ambiguous. CDR1 and CDR2 from the germline V gene are SGDLS and YYNGEE. The CDR3 loop spans 13 amino acids. Trimming stripped 0 bases from V and 5 bases from J, with 9 bases between. Together with reference TRBV9 and TRBJ2-7, the CDR3 gives the full variable domain: DSGVTQTPKHLITATGQRVTLRCSPRSGDLSVYWYQQSLDQGLQFLIQYYNGEERAKGNILERFSAQQFPDLHSELNLSSLELGDSALYFCASSVAISHEQYFGPGTRLTVT.

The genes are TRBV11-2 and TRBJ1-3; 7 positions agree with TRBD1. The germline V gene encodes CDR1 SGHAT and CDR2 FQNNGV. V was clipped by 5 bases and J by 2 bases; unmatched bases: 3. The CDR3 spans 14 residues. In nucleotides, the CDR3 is TGTGCCAGCAGCCCCGGGACAGCTGGAAACACCATATATTTT. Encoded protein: CASSPGTAGNTIYF.

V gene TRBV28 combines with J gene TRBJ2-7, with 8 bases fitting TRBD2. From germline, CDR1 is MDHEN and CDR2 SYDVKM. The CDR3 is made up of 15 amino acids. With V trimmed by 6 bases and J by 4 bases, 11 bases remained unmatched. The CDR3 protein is CASSLRLSGTYEQYF. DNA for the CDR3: TGTGCCAGCAGCCTTAGACTTAGCGGGACGTACGAGCAGTACTTC.

The CDR3 reads CASLRSTSGNTIYF. Here the CDR3 DNA reads TGTGCCAGCCTAAGGAGCACCTCTGGAAACACCATATATTTT. The genes are TRBV18 and TRBJ1-3; the D is unclear. The CDR3 runs 14 residues. Germline CDR1 KGHSH, CDR2 LQKENI. V lost 8 bases and J 0 bases, leaving 11 bases between the germline ends.

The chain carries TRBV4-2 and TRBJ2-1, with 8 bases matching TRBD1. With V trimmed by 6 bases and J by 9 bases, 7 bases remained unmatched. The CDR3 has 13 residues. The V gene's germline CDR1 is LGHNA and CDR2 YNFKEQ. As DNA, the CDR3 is TGTGCCAGCAGTCGGGACAGGCTAGGTGAGCAGTTCTTC. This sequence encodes CASSRDRLGEQFF.

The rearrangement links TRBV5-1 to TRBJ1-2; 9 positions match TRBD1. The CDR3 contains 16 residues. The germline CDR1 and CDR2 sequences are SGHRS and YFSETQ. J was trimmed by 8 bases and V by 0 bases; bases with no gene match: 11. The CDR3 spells CASSLVTGGLSGGYTF. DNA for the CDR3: TGCGCCAGCAGCTTGGTAACAGGGGGCCTGTCTGGCGGCTACACCTTC.

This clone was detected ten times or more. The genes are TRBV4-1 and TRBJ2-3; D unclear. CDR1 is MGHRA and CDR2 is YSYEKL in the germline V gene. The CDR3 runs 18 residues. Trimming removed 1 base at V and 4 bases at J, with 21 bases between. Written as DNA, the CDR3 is TGCGCCAGCAGCCAAGCGGAATGGCGGCGAATAACGGCAGATACGCAGTATTTT. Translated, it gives CASSQAEWRRITADTQYF.

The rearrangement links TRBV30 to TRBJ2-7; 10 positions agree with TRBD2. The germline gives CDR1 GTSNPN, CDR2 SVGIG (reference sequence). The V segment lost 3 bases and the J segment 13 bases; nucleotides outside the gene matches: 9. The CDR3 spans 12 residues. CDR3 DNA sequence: TGTGCCTGGAGAGTTCCTAGCGGGAGAACTTACTTC. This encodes CAWRVPSGRTYF.

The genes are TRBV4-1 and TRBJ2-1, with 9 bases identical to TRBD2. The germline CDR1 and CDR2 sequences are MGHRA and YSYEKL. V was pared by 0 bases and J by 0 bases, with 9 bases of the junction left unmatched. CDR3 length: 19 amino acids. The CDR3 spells CASSQEPSGTKSSYNEQFF. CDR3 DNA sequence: TGCGCCAGCAGCCAAGAACCTAGCGGGACAAAAAGCTCCTACAATGAGCAGTTCTTC.

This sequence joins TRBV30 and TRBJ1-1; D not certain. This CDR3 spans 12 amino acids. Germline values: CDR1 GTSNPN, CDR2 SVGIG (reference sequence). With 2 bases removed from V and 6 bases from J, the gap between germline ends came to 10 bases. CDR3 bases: TGTGCCTGGAGTCACGGGAGACCTGAAGCTTTCTTT. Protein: CAWSHGRPEAFF.

CDR3 sequence reads: CASAGQRQETQYF. The CDR3 DNA is TGTGCCAGCGCGGGACAGAGACAAGAGACCCAGTACTTC. The chain combines TRBV2 with TRBJ2-5; D possibly corresponds to TRBD1 (7 bases). Trimming took off 8 bases at V and 2 bases at J, with 12 bases between the two ends. CDR3 length: 13 amino acids. Germline CDR1 SNHLY, CDR2 FYNNEI. The complete variable domain, with remaining parts taken from reference TRBV2 and TRBJ2-5, reads EPEVTQTPSHQVTQMGQEVILRCVPISNHLYFYWYRQILGQKVEFLVSFYNNEISEKSEIFDDQFSVERPDGSNFTLKIRSTKLEDSAMYFCASAGQRQETQYFGPGTRLLVL.